A selection of T cell receptor beta chains follows, all from one sample in a study of blood T cell repertoires in COVID-19. The protocol was immunoSEQ multiplex PCR, while the TCRdb copy is restricted to in-frame clones and leaves out a portion. The data show around 250,000 clones, approximately 86% seen once. Sequencing used peripheral blood. Receptor source: a woman in her sixties or seventies with active or convalescent COVID-19. The CDR3 runs from the conserved cysteine through the conserved F or W. Each record gives: clone size, V gene, J gene, D gene, CDR3 protein, CDR3 DNA. D genes are given only for firm matches. Not every row has a clone size; where given, it reads once, few, many or a size class.

abundance: .; v_gene: TRBV6-2/TRBV6-3; j_gene: TRBJ2-7; d_gene: TRBD1; CDR3aa: CASSSPSNRGSYEQYF; CDR3nt: TGTGCCAGCAGTTCCCCCTCAAACAGGGGGTCCTACGAGCAGTACTTC
abundance: .; v_gene: TRBV12-3/TRBV12-4; j_gene: TRBJ2-5; d_gene: .; CDR3aa: CASTAREETQYF; CDR3nt: TGTGCCAGCACCGCCCGGGAAGAGACCCAGTACTTC
abundance: .; v_gene: TRBV21-1; j_gene: TRBJ2-1; d_gene: .; CDR3aa: CASRSGGDEQFF; CDR3nt: TGTGCCAGCAGGAGCGGAGGCGATGAGCAGTTCTTC
abundance: .; v_gene: TRBV2; j_gene: TRBJ1-2; d_gene: TRBD1; CDR3aa: CAIQGDGDYGYTF; CDR3nt: TGTGCCATCCAGGGGGATGGGGACTATGGCTACACCTTC
abundance: .; v_gene: TRBV13; j_gene: TRBJ2-4; d_gene: TRBD1; CDR3aa: CASSSRTGGTAYVAKNIQYF; CDR3nt: TGTGCCAGCAGCTCGAGGACAGGGGGCACGGCATATGTAGCCAAAAACATTCAGTACTTC
abundance: .; v_gene: TRBV7-2; j_gene: TRBJ1-2; d_gene: .; CDR3aa: CASSPLLPSQVDF; CDR3nt: TGTGCCAGCAGCCCCTTACTTCCAAGCCAAGTCGACTTC
abundance: .; v_gene: TRBV24-1; j_gene: TRBJ1-2; d_gene: .; CDR3aa: CATSDGGGYTF; CDR3nt: TGTGCCACCAGTGATGGAGGAGGCTACACCTTC
abundance: .; v_gene: TRBV19; j_gene: TRBJ2-1; d_gene: TRBD2; CDR3aa: CASRTSGHEQFF; CDR3nt: TGTGCCAGTAGGACTAGCGGCCATGAGCAGTTCTTC
abundance: .; v_gene: TRBV10-3; j_gene: TRBJ1-6; d_gene: .; CDR3aa: CAIRPSSYNSPLHF; CDR3nt: TGTGCCATCAGACCGAGCTCCTATAATTCACCCCTCCACTTT
abundance: .; v_gene: TRBV7-2; j_gene: TRBJ2-3; d_gene: .; CDR3aa: CASRGEEDTQYF; CDR3nt: TGTGCCAGCAGGGGGGAGGAAGATACGCAGTATTTT
abundance: .; v_gene: TRBV3-1/TRBV3-2; j_gene: TRBJ1-5; d_gene: TRBD1; CDR3aa: CASSPRDRLNQPQHF; CDR3nt: TGTGCCAGCAGCCCCCGGGACAGGTTGAATCAGCCCCAGCATTTT
abundance: .; v_gene: TRBV6-5; j_gene: TRBJ1-3; d_gene: TRBD1; CDR3aa: CASSSGTGNTIYF; CDR3nt: TGTGCCAGCAGCTCCGGGACAGGGAACACCATATATTTT
abundance: .; v_gene: TRBV19; j_gene: TRBJ1-1; d_gene: .; CDR3aa: CASRPLGGTEAFF; CDR3nt: TGTGCCAGTAGGCCTCTGGGGGGAACTGAAGCTTTCTTT
abundance: .; v_gene: TRBV19; j_gene: TRBJ1-6; d_gene: TRBD1; CDR3aa: CASRGGQGSSYNSPLHF; CDR3nt: TGTGCCAGTAGGGGGGGACAGGGAAGCTCCTATAATTCACCCCTCCACTTT
abundance: .; v_gene: TRBV19; j_gene: TRBJ1-1; d_gene: TRBD1; CDR3aa: CASSMTGANTEAFF; CDR3nt: TGTGCCAGTAGTATGACAGGGGCGAACACTGAAGCTTTCTTT
abundance: .; v_gene: TRBV7-2; j_gene: TRBJ2-1; d_gene: TRBD2; CDR3aa: CASSPGTSVGSSYNEQFF; CDR3nt: TGTGCCAGCAGCCCCGGGACTAGCGTTGGGAGCTCCTACAATGAGCAGTTCTTC
abundance: .; v_gene: TRBV19; j_gene: TRBJ1-1; d_gene: .; CDR3aa: CASSQTGINTEAFF; CDR3nt: TGTGCCAGTAGTCAGACAGGTATCAACACTGAAGCTTTCTTT
abundance: once; v_gene: TRBV14; j_gene: TRBJ2-1; d_gene: .; CDR3aa: CASHWLAAYNEQFF; CDR3nt: TGTGCCAGCCACTGGCTGGCGGCCTACAATGAGCAGTTCTTC
abundance: .; v_gene: TRBV4-1; j_gene: TRBJ2-3; d_gene: .; CDR3aa: CASSLEASTDTQYF; CDR3nt: TGCGCCAGCAGCCTCGAAGCTAGCACAGATACGCAGTATTTT
abundance: .; v_gene: TRBV18; j_gene: TRBJ2-6; d_gene: .; CDR3aa: CASSPIAGANVLTF; CDR3nt: TGTGCCAGCTCACCCATCGCGGGGGCCAACGTCCTGACTTTC
abundance: once; v_gene: TRBV11-2; j_gene: TRBJ1-3; d_gene: .; CDR3aa: CASCLAGPGNTIYF; CDR3nt: TGTGCCAGCTGCCTGGCTGGCCCCGGAAACACCATATATTTT
abundance: few; v_gene: TRBV27; j_gene: TRBJ2-5; d_gene: TRBD1; CDR3aa: CASSLGGQGAWSEETQYF; CDR3nt: TGTGCCAGCAGTTTGGGGGGACAGGGGGCGTGGAGTGAAGAGACCCAGTACTTC
abundance: .; v_gene: TRBV5-8; j_gene: TRBJ1-4; d_gene: TRBD1; CDR3aa: CASSDGTGFATNEKLFF; CDR3nt: TGTGCCAGCAGCGACGGGACAGGGTTCGCAACTAATGAAAAACTGTTTTTT
abundance: .; v_gene: TRBV24-1; j_gene: TRBJ1-2; d_gene: .; CDR3aa: CATSDAGYGYTF; CDR3nt: TGTGCCACCAGTGATGCAGGTTATGGCTACACCTTC
abundance: few; v_gene: TRBV7-2; j_gene: TRBJ1-2; d_gene: .; CDR3aa: CASSHFDPGQYGYTF; CDR3nt: TGTGCCAGCAGCCATTTCGACCCCGGACAGTATGGCTACACCTTC
abundance: .; v_gene: TRBV12-5; j_gene: TRBJ2-1; d_gene: TRBD1; CDR3aa: CASGLGQGARNEQFF; CDR3nt: TGTGCTAGTGGTTTGGGACAGGGGGCTCGTAATGAGCAGTTCTTC
abundance: few; v_gene: TRBV4-1; j_gene: TRBJ1-5; d_gene: .; CDR3aa: CASSQDLLGGTNQPQHF; CDR3nt: TGCGCCAGCAGCCAAGACCTCCTAGGGGGTACTAATCAGCCCCAGCATTTT
abundance: .; v_gene: TRBV7-8; j_gene: TRBJ1-1; d_gene: .; CDR3aa: CASSLARAAGETLGVRTEAFF; CDR3nt: TGTGCCAGCAGCTTAGCGCGGGCCGCAGGGGAGACCCTCGGGGTTAGGACTGAAGCTTTCTTT
abundance: .; v_gene: TRBV15; j_gene: TRBJ1-6; d_gene: .; CDR3aa: CATSRDSPASGSPLHF; CDR3nt: TGTGCCACCAGCAGGGATTCTCCGGCCTCAGGTTCACCCCTCCACTTT
abundance: .; v_gene: TRBV6-5; j_gene: TRBJ2-7; d_gene: TRBD1; CDR3aa: CASIRQGSDYEQYF; CDR3nt: TGTGCCAGTATCCGACAGGGGTCCGACTACGAGCAGTACTTC
abundance: .; v_gene: TRBV11-2; j_gene: TRBJ2-3; d_gene: .; CDR3aa: CASSLPLPQRRSTDTQYF; CDR3nt: TGTGCCAGCAGCTTACCCCTCCCGCAGCGGCGAAGCACAGATACGCAGTATTTT
abundance: .; v_gene: TRBV3-1/TRBV3-2; j_gene: TRBJ2-5; d_gene: .; CDR3aa: CASSQDRVQYF; CDR3nt: TGTGCCAGCAGCCAAGATCGTGTCCAGTACTTC
abundance: .; v_gene: TRBV24-1; j_gene: TRBJ1-4; d_gene: .; CDR3aa: CATSTGLGTNEKLFF; CDR3nt: TGTGCCACCTCTACAGGGCTGGGAACTAATGAAAAACTGTTTTTT
abundance: .; v_gene: TRBV19; j_gene: TRBJ2-7; d_gene: .; CDR3aa: CATYITSTYEQYF; CDR3nt: TGTGCCACCTATATAACTTCTACCTACGAGCAGTACTTC
abundance: .; v_gene: TRBV18; j_gene: TRBJ1-4; d_gene: .; CDR3aa: CASSPRQATNEKLFF; CDR3nt: TGTGCCAGCTCACCCCGACAGGCAACTAATGAAAAACTGTTTTTT
abundance: .; v_gene: TRBV18; j_gene: TRBJ1-1; d_gene: .; CDR3aa: CASSPPNRPNTEAFF; CDR3nt: TGTGCCAGCTCACCACCGAACAGGCCGAACACTGAAGCTTTCTTT
abundance: .; v_gene: TRBV12-5; j_gene: TRBJ1-1; d_gene: TRBD1; CDR3aa: CASGLVHGTGATEAFF; CDR3nt: TGTGCTAGTGGTTTGGTCCACGGGACAGGGGCTACTGAAGCTTTCTTT
abundance: .; v_gene: TRBV29-1; j_gene: TRBJ2-7; d_gene: TRBD1; CDR3aa: CSVRTGNYEQYF; CDR3nt: TGCAGCGTTAGGACAGGGAACTACGAGCAGTACTTC
abundance: once; v_gene: TRBV4-2; j_gene: TRBJ1-3; d_gene: .; CDR3aa: CASSQGGDGNTIYF; CDR3nt: TGTGCCAGCAGCCAAGGGGGAGATGGAAACACCATATATTTT
abundance: .; v_gene: TRBV10-3; j_gene: TRBJ1-3; d_gene: .; CDR3aa: CAISAGNTIYF; CDR3nt: TGTGCCATCAGCGCTGGAAACACCATATATTTT
abundance: .; v_gene: TRBV11-2; j_gene: TRBJ1-2; d_gene: .; CDR3aa: CASSPQGIGYTF; CDR3nt: TGTGCCAGCAGCCCGCAGGGGATTGGCTACACCTTC
abundance: .; v_gene: TRBV5-8; j_gene: TRBJ2-3; d_gene: .; CDR3aa: CASSLGQPTDTQYF; CDR3nt: TGTGCCAGCAGCTTGGGGCAACCCACAGATACGCAGTATTTT
abundance: .; v_gene: TRBV24-1; j_gene: TRBJ2-3; d_gene: TRBD1; CDR3aa: CATRGDRLKDTQYF; CDR3nt: TGTGCCACCAGGGGGGACAGACTGAAGGATACGCAGTATTTT
abundance: .; v_gene: TRBV14; j_gene: TRBJ1-1; d_gene: .; CDR3aa: CASSLLRGGEAFF; CDR3nt: TGTGCCAGCAGCCTTCTTCGGGGTGGTGAAGCTTTCTTT
abundance: .; v_gene: TRBV5-1; j_gene: TRBJ1-2; d_gene: TRBD1; CDR3aa: CASTTRQGNKGYTF; CDR3nt: TGCGCCAGCACAACACGACAGGGTAATAAAGGCTACACCTTC
abundance: .; v_gene: TRBV7-2; j_gene: TRBJ1-3; d_gene: TRBD1; CDR3aa: CASVLQGAKGNTIYF; CDR3nt: TGTGCCAGCGTCCTCCAGGGGGCGAAAGGAAACACCATATATTTT
abundance: .; v_gene: TRBV27; j_gene: TRBJ2-1; d_gene: .; CDR3aa: CASSSRYNEQFF; CDR3nt: TGTGCCAGCTCCTCCAGGTACAATGAGCAGTTCTTC
abundance: .; v_gene: TRBV9; j_gene: TRBJ1-2; d_gene: .; CDR3aa: CASSAVYGYTF; CDR3nt: TGTGCCAGCAGCGCGGTTTATGGCTACACCTTC
abundance: .; v_gene: TRBV12-3/TRBV12-4; j_gene: TRBJ1-4; d_gene: .; CDR3aa: CASLEVGGGKLFF; CDR3nt: TGTGCCAGCCTGGAAGTAGGAGGTGGGAAACTGTTTTTT
abundance: .; v_gene: TRBV3-1/TRBV3-2; j_gene: TRBJ2-1; d_gene: TRBD2; CDR3aa: CASSLRLASYNEQFF; CDR3nt: TGTGCCAGCAGCCTAAGACTAGCTTCCTACAATGAGCAGTTCTTC
abundance: .; v_gene: TRBV19; j_gene: TRBJ1-2; d_gene: TRBD1; CDR3aa: CASSSPRGLGYGYTF; CDR3nt: TGTGCCAGTTCTTCCCCCAGGGGGCTTGGCTATGGCTACACCTTC
abundance: .; v_gene: TRBV11-2; j_gene: TRBJ1-1; d_gene: TRBD1; CDR3aa: CASSLVGTGGNTEAFF; CDR3nt: TGTGCCAGCAGCTTAGTAGGGACAGGTGGGAACACTGAAGCTTTCTTT
abundance: .; v_gene: TRBV19; j_gene: TRBJ2-5; d_gene: .; CDR3aa: CASSIRGGTQYF; CDR3nt: TGTGCCAGTAGTATTCGTGGAGGGACCCAGTACTTC
abundance: few; v_gene: TRBV10-3; j_gene: TRBJ2-3; d_gene: .; CDR3aa: CAASPGPGNTDTQYF; CDR3nt: TGTGCTGCATCGCCCGGGCCGGGGAACACAGATACGCAGTATTTT
abundance: .; v_gene: TRBV20-1; j_gene: TRBJ1-1; d_gene: .; CDR3aa: CSAFSRPEAFF; CDR3nt: TGCAGTGCTTTCAGTCGTCCTGAAGCTTTCTTT
abundance: .; v_gene: TRBV4-1; j_gene: TRBJ1-4; d_gene: .; CDR3aa: CASSIRPNRDATNEKLFF; CDR3nt: TGCGCCAGCAGCATCCGACCAAATCGGGATGCAACTAATGAAAAACTGTTTTTT
abundance: few; v_gene: TRBV19; j_gene: TRBJ1-1; d_gene: .; CDR3aa: CATMSGGEDMRNTEAFF; CDR3nt: TGTGCCACCATGAGTGGCGGGGAAGACATGAGGAACACTGAAGCTTTCTTT